This entry lists 30 T cell receptor beta chains sequenced from one sample in a study of T-cell memory formation after mild COVID-19. One entry per CDR3 protein results from TCRdb running MiXCR on the 5' RACE reads. The sample lists about 57,000 distinct CDR3 sequences, more than 10% seen once, with approximately 24% in the top ten. Input material: PBMCs or a T cell subset sorted from them (not recorded which). These receptors were collected from a young man who had mild COVID-19 (a few samples of this study predate the infection). Cell type and time point are not known.

This clonotype turned up a few times. The gene calls are TRBV7-3 and TRBJ2-3, with D possibly matching TRBD2 (6 bases). Germline assignment: CDR1 SGHTA and CDR2 FQGTGA. CDR3 size: 14 residues. The V and J ends lost 3 bases and 4 bases respectively, with 11 bases between them. The CDR3 loop is CASSFGLAADTQYF. DNA of the CDR3: TGTGCCAGCAGCTTCGGGTTAGCGGCAGATACGCAGTATTTT.

This clonotype has just a few counts. This chain connects TRBV29-1 to TRBJ2-3, with TRBD2 matching over 8 bases. V dropped 7 bases and J dropped 1; count of bases not matched to a gene: 4. The CDR3 has 13 residues. The germline V gene encodes CDR1 SQVTM and CDR2 ANQGSEA. The CDR3 region is CSGSGGGTDTQYF. The CDR3 nucleotides read TGCAGCGGAAGCGGGGGAGGCACAGATACGCAGTATTTT.

A few counts support this clonotype. The chain employs TRBV7-9 and TRBJ2-5; TRBD2 agrees at 10 bases. From germline, CDR1 is SEHNR and CDR2 FQNEAQ (reference sequence). Trimming at V came to 7 bases and at J to 5 bases, leaving 13 bases not matched to a gene. CDR3 length: 16 amino acids. DNA of the CDR3: TGTGCCAGCATGGCGGGCGAGCGGGGGGGCCGGGAGACCCAGTACTTC. Encoded protein: CASMAGERGGRETQYF.

This sequence joins TRBV2 and TRBJ1-5; D gene unclear. V was cut by 3 bases and J by 1 base, with 7 bases left in between. CDR1 is SNHLY, CDR2 FYNNEI, per germline. The CDR3 is made up of 14 amino acids. The DNA for the CDR3 is TGTGCCAGCAGTGACATCGTCAGCAATCAGCCCCAGCATTTT. It translates to CASSDIVSNQPQHF.

The chain uses TRBV19 and TRBJ1-5; D not resolved. In germline, CDR1 is LNHDA, CDR2 SQIVND (reference sequence). Deletions cut 7 bases from V and 5 bases from J, with 12 bases between. CDR3 length: 13 amino acids. CDR3 DNA sequence: TGTGCCAGTACATGGGGTTTCGATCAGCCCCAGCATTTT. This sequence encodes CASTWGFDQPQHF. Looking up the rest from reference TRBV19 and TRBJ1-5 gives the full variable domain: DGGITQSPKYLFRKEGQNVTLSCEQNLNHDAMYWYRQDPGQGLRLIYYSQIVNDFQKGDIAEGYSVSREKKESFPLTVTSAQKNPTAFYLCASTWGFDQPQHFGDGTRLSIL.

This clonotype appeared many times. The chain couples TRBV3-1 to TRBJ2-6; D is unclear. V lost 4 bases and J lost 3, with 7 bases in between. CDR3 length: 14 residues. Germline V gene sequence: CDR1 LGHDT, CDR2 YNNKEL (reference sequence). This CDR3 reads CASSLSDGANVLTF. CDR3 bases: TGTGCCAGCAGCCTCAGCGATGGGGCCAACGTCCTGACTTTC.

This clonotype was seen a few times. The rearrangement uses TRBV5-1 and TRBJ1-1; D not resolved. The CDR3 runs to 13 residues. Germline-derived CDR1 and CDR2 are SGHRS and YFSETQ. Deletions cut 3 bases from V and 11 bases from J, with 17 bases between. The CDR3 nucleotides are TGCGCCAGCAGCTCGATTTCTACACCCGAGGCTTTCTTT. Encoded protein: CASSSISTPEAFF.

This clonotype was seen repeatedly, ten times or more. The genes are TRBV7-3 and TRBJ1-1, with TRBD1 matching over 8 bases. The ends lost 5 bases at V and 0 bases at J; junction bases unmatched: 2. The CDR3 sequence is 14 residues long. CDR1 is SGHTA and CDR2 is FQGTGA in the germline V gene. CDR3 bases: TGTGCCAGCAGCAGGGACAGGATGAACACTGAAGCTTTCTTT. It codes for CASSRDRMNTEAFF.

This clonotype was seen many times. The chain recombines TRBV7-2 with TRBJ2-5; D is unresolved. Between the trimmed V and J ends, which lost 3 bases and 7 bases, there was a span of 9 bases. Per germline, CDR1 SGHTA and CDR2 FQGNSA. The CDR3 loop spans 12 amino acids. The CDR3, as DNA: TGTGCCAGCAGCTTTCCTCCCGGGACCCAGTACTTC. Translation: CASSFPPGTQYF.

V usage is TRBV7-3 and J usage is TRBJ2-2, with 9 bases that match TRBD2. CDR3 size: 15 residues. Germline CDR1 and CDR2: SGHTA and FQGTGA. V trimming: 6 bases; J trimming: 7 bases; junction bases outside the gene matches: 9. CDR3 DNA sequence: TGTGCCAGCAGGAGGCGCGGGGGGGCCGACGGGGAGCTGTTTTTT. Its protein product is CASRRRGGADGELFF.

Ten or more counts support this clonotype. The chain joins TRBV16 to TRBJ1-3; unclear D gene. Germline V lookup: CDR1 KGHSY, CDR2 FQNENV. V lost 0 bases, J lost 0 bases, and 6 bases lay in between. The CDR3 runs 15 residues. This CDR3 reads CASSQSRPSGNTIYF. The CDR3 DNA is TGTGCCAGCAGCCAATCCAGGCCCTCTGGAAACACCATATATTTT. Variable domain in full (rest from reference TRBV16 and TRBJ1-3): GEEVAQTPKHLVRGEGQKAKLYCAPIKGHSYVFWYQQVLKNEFKFLISFQNENVFDETGMPKERFSAKCLPNSPCSLEIQATKLEDSAVYFCASSQSRPSGNTIYFGEGSWLTVV.

This clonotype was recorded at least ten times. The chain combines TRBV7-3 with TRBJ2-5; 9 bases agree with TRBD2. This CDR3 spans 18 amino acids. V shed 5 bases and J 5 bases; nucleotides not matched to a gene: 18. Looked up from germline, CDR1 is SGHTA and CDR2 is FQGTGA. DNA for the CDR3: TGTGCCAGCAGCCCATCACCCGGCGGGGGGGGTGGAGGGGAGACCCAGTACTTC. Residues: CASSPSPGGGGGGETQYF.

This clonotype has more than one count but fewer than ten. This chain links TRBV6-2 or TRBV6-3 with TRBJ2-7; the match to TRBD2 covers 8 bases. The CDR3 extends over 14 amino acids. Germline loops: CDR1 MNHEY, CDR2 SVGEGT. V gave up 8 bases and J gave up 2 bases; unmatched junction bases: 8. Here the CDR3 DNA reads TGTGCCAGCCGTCGAGCGGGGGCGACCTACGAGCAGTACGTC. This translates into CASRRAGATYEQYV.

This clonotype was counted ten times or more. This chain links TRBV5-1 with TRBJ2-5; D remains ambiguous. V was shortened by 1 base and J by 7 bases, with 17 bases between the two germline ends. The CDR3 length is 15 residues. Germline V lookup: CDR1 SGHRS, CDR2 YFSETQ. CDR3 residues: CASSLNSKPPGTQYF. In DNA, the CDR3 is TGCGCCAGCAGCTTGAACAGCAAACCCCCGGGGACCCAGTACTTC.

This clonotype was observed at least ten times. The chain couples TRBV7-9 to TRBJ2-2; D is possibly TRBD1 or TRBD2 (5 bases each). CDR1 is SEHNR and CDR2 is FQNEAQ in the germline V gene (reference sequence). This CDR3 is 14 amino acids long. V lost 5 bases and J 6 bases, leaving 13 bases between the germline ends. CDR3 bases: TGTGCCAGCAGCCCCGGGACCTCGGCCGGGGAGCTGTTTTTT. This translates into CASSPGTSAGELFF. Complete variable domain (other parts from reference TRBV7-9 and TRBJ2-2): DTGVSQNPRHKITKRGQNVTFRCDPISEHNRLYWYRQTLGQGPEFLTYFQNEAQLEKSRLLSDRFSAERPKGSFSTLEIQRTEQGDSAMYLCASSPGTSAGELFFGEGSRLTVL.

This clonotype showed up many times. The chain links TRBV7-2 to TRBJ2-2; D not certain. V lost 8 bases and J 5 bases, leaving 12 bases between the germline ends. Germline lookup yields CDR1 SGHTA and CDR2 FQGNSA. The CDR3 sequence is 13 residues long. The CDR3: CASGLQLTGELFF. The CDR3 DNA reads TGTGCCAGCGGCCTACAGTTGACCGGGGAGCTGTTTTTT.

This clonotype was counted a few times. CDR3 residues: CASSQVSPISGANVLTF. CDR3 in DNA: TGCGCCAGCAGCCAAGTCAGCCCGATCTCTGGGGCCAACGTCCTGACTTTC. The chain has TRBV4-1 and TRBJ2-6; D is uncertain. The CDR3 has 17 amino acids. With 1 base removed from V and 0 bases from J, the gap between germline ends came to 10 bases. CDR1 and CDR2 from the germline V gene are MGHRA and YSYEKL.

This clonotype was found a few times. V gene TRBV5-1 combines with J gene TRBJ2-2; a weak D match, TRBD1 (5 bases). Germline CDR1 SGHRS, CDR2 YFSETQ. Between the trimmed V and J ends, which lost 0 bases and 4 bases, there was a span of 10 bases. The CDR3 is 15 amino acids. The CDR3 bases are TGCGCCAGCAGCTTGGCAGGGTCTCCCACCGGGGAGCTGTTTTTT. Residues: CASSLAGSPTGELFF. The entire variable domain, with the rest obtained from reference TRBV5-1 and TRBJ2-2, is as follows: KAGVTQTPRYLIKTRGQQVTLSCSPISGHRSVSWYQQTPGQGLQFLFEYFSETQRNKGNFPGRFSGRQFSNSRSEMNVSTLELGDSALYLCASSLAGSPTGELFFGEGSRLTVL.

This clonotype has ten or more counts. The chain links TRBV20-1 to TRBJ1-1; TRBD1 matches at 7 bases. In germline, CDR1 is DFQATT, CDR2 SNEGSKA (reference sequence). V shed 5 bases and J 3 bases; nucleotides not matched to a gene: 6. This CDR3 comprises 13 residues. The CDR3 DNA follows: TGCAGTGCTGGGAAGGGGGCTTACACTGAAGCTTTCTTT. It specifies CSAGKGAYTEAFF.

V usage is TRBV11-3 and J usage is TRBJ2-5; 12 nucleotides agree with TRBD2. Germline CDR1 SGHNT, CDR2 YENEEA. V was pared by 8 bases and J by 7 bases, with 5 bases of the junction left unmatched. This CDR3 is 13 amino acids long. CDR3 DNA: TGTGCCAGCGCCCAGACTAGCGGGGGGACCCAGTACTTC. Translating gives CASAQTSGGTQYF.

The CDR3 DNA sequence: TGTGCCAGCAGCCCGGGACAGGTCCAAGAGACCCAGTACTTC. It specifies CASSPGQVQETQYF. This rearrangement joins TRBV5-6 to TRBJ2-5; 8 bases are a match to TRBD1. CDR1 and CDR2 (germline): SGHDT, YYEEEE. The V gene end was trimmed by 4 bases and the J gene end by 1 base; junction bases not matched to a gene: 3. This CDR3 spans 14 amino acids.

CDR3 residues: CASSQEQEGTQYF. CDR3 nucleotides: TGTGCCAGCAGCCAAGAACAGGAGGGGACCCAGTACTTC. V and J are TRBV14 and TRBJ2-5; D might be TRBD2 (6 bases). Looked up from germline, CDR1 is SGHDN and CDR2 is FVKESK. The CDR3 spans 13 residues. V lost 0 bases and J lost 7, with 9 bases in between.

The table lists this clonotype with a few counts. The rearrangement links TRBV7-2 to TRBJ2-1, with D uncertain. Trimming took 3 bases from V and 0 from J, leaving 9 bases between them. This CDR3 is built from 15 residues. From germline, CDR1 is SGHTA and CDR2 FQGNSA. The CDR3 DNA follows: TGTGCCAGCAGCTTTATCGAGAGCTCCTACAATGAGCAGTTCTTC. The encoded protein is CASSFIESSYNEQFF.

The rearrangement links TRBV4-2 to TRBJ2-7, with D possibly being TRBD1 (6 bases). The CDR3 has 14 amino acids. The V end was cut by 0 bases, the J end by 6 bases, with 12 bases between. Germline lookup yields CDR1 LGHNA and CDR2 YNFKEQ. CDR3 coding DNA: TGTGCCAGCAGCCAAGAATTGTCCAGGGGCGAGCAGTACGTC. It codes for CASSQELSRGEQYV.

This clonotype was counted a few times. The CDR3 DNA follows: TGTGCCAGCAGCACATATAGCGGGGGGGAAGAGCAGTACGTC. It yields the protein CASSTYSGGEEQYV. The chain has TRBV5-5 and TRBJ2-7; 11 positions match TRBD2. Trimming at V came to 4 bases and at J to 7 bases, leaving 7 bases not matched to a gene. This CDR3 comprises 14 residues. Germline-derived CDR1 and CDR2 are SGHKS and YYEKEE (reference sequence).

This clonotype was recorded many times. This chain joins TRBV10-3 and TRBJ2-1, with 7 nucleotides matching TRBD2. CDR1 and CDR2 (germline): ENHRY, SYGVKD. Losses at the gene ends were 0 bases for V and 4 bases for J; bases not matched to a gene: 3. CDR3 length equals 15 residues. Here the CDR3 DNA reads TGTGCCATCAGTGAGTCGGGGAGGGTATACAATGAGCAGTTCTTC. This sequence encodes CAISESGRVYNEQFF.

This clonotype showed up just a few times. The V and J genes are TRBV20-1 and TRBJ2-7, with TRBD2 identical over 7 bases. CDR3 size: 15 residues. The V and J ends lost 0 bases and 8 bases, in that order; junction bases with no gene match: 13. Germline V gene lookup returns CDR1 DFQATT and CDR2 SNEGSKA (reference sequence). The CDR3 bases are TGCAGTGCTAGAGACTCGGCGCGGGGGTTTGACCAGCAGTACGTC. This translates into CSARDSARGFDQQYV.

This clonotype was detected ten times or more. The chain employs TRBV7-2 and TRBJ1-5, with 7 bases that match TRBD1. CDR3 size: 18 residues. V was pared by 0 bases and J by 4 bases, with 12 bases of the junction left unmatched. CDR1 is SGHTA, CDR2 FQGNSA, per germline. The CDR3 spells CASSLAGGAARGNQPQHF. The CDR3 DNA reads TGTGCCAGCAGCTTAGCTGGGGGGGCTGCCAGGGGGAATCAGCCCCAGCATTTT.

V is TRBV7-6 and J is TRBJ1-6; 7 positions agree with TRBD1. Germline-derived CDR1 and CDR2 are SGHVS and FNYEAQ. CDR3 length equals 15 residues. The J segment lost 8 bases and the V segment lost 6 bases, leaving 10 bases of the junction unmatched. The CDR3 DNA reads TGTGCCAGCAGACCGACAGGGTTCAGGGATTCACCCCTCCACTTT. Its translation: CASRPTGFRDSPLHF.

A few counts support this clonotype. The chain is built from TRBV5-1 and TRBJ2-2; 7 positions agree with TRBD1. From germline, CDR1 is SGHRS and CDR2 YFSETQ. This CDR3 has 14 amino acids. Trimming took 4 bases from V and 4 from J; bases not matched to a gene: 4. In DNA, the CDR3 is TGCGCCAGCAGCCTGACAGGGTTCACCGGGGAGCTGTTTTTT. This translates into CASSLTGFTGELFF.